One sample yielded the 28 T cell receptor beta chains listed below, sequenced in a study of molecular identifiers for immune sequencing clone quantification. Each CDR3 protein gets one entry after TCRdb re-called the PCR reads with MiXCR. This sample has some 320,000 distinct CDR3 sequences, with roughly a fifth found just once. Input material: naive CD8+ T cells from blood, with Jurkat cell RNA spiked in. The sample's subset: FACS-sorted CD8+CD4-CCR7+CD45RA+ naive T cells. Source of these receptors: a human donor in good health. Some libraries in this study had Jurkat cell RNA spiked in.

This clonotype was detected ten times or more. The V call is TRBV7-2, the J call TRBJ2-7; a weak D match, TRBD2 (6 bases). The CDR3 length is 14 residues. V was cut by 1 base and J by 5 bases, with 12 bases left in between. CDR1 and CDR2 (germline): SGHTA, FQGNSA. This CDR3 reads CASSLEEGLHEQYF. CDR3 DNA sequence: TGTGCCAGCAGCTTAGAAGAGGGACTGCACGAGCAGTACTTC.

There are many counts of this clonotype. The V gene is TRBV5-5, the J gene TRBJ1-1; TRBD1 agrees at 9 bases. The germline V gene has CDR1 SGHKS and CDR2 YYEKEE (reference sequence). Germline trimming cut 7 bases from V and 7 bases from J; bases unmatched to any gene: 14. The CDR3 has 15 amino acids. In DNA form, the CDR3 reads TGTGCCAGCTGCCGGGACAGGGCCCTGTGGGGTGAAGCTTTCTTT. It translates to CASCRDRALWGEAFF. Supplemented by reference TRBV5-5 and TRBJ1-1, the full variable domain reads DAGVTQSPTHLIKTRGQQVTLRCSPISGHKSVSWYQQVLGQGPQFIFQYYEKEERGRGNFPDRFSARQFPNYSSELNVNALLLGDSALYLCASCRDRALWGEAFFGQGTRLTVV.

The V gene is TRBV19, the J gene TRBJ1-5, with TRBD1 matching over 10 bases. The V gene's germline CDR1 is LNHDA and CDR2 SQIVND (reference sequence). The CDR3 is 16 residues long. J lost 4 bases, V lost 7 bases, and 10 bases had no gene match. The CDR3 DNA is TGTGCCAGTACAAACCGGGACAGGGGACGGAATCAGCCCCAGCATTTT. Its protein product is CASTNRDRGRNQPQHF.

The rearrangement uses TRBV6-6 and TRBJ2-2; possibly TRBD1 for D (5 bases). Trimming shortened V by 2 bases and J by 0 bases, and 13 bases separated the two germline ends. This CDR3 region has 17 residues. Germline-derived CDR1 and CDR2 are MNHNY and SVGAGI (reference sequence). CDR3 sequence (DNA): TGTGCCAGCAGTTACGGAAGGACATACGCGAACACCGGGGAGCTGTTTTTT. Encoded protein: CASSYGRTYANTGELFF.

Note on this clonotype: A much bigger clone sits one base away, suggesting this may be a read error. J is TRBJ2-1 and V is TRBV6-5; 9 bases align to TRBD2. The germline CDR1 and CDR2 sequences are MNHEY and SVGAGI. After removal of 0 bases from V and 7 bases from J, the junction contained 7 bases not matched to a gene. This CDR3 comprises 16 residues. The CDR3, as DNA: TGTGCCAGCAGTTACTCTGCGGGAGGGCATTTGAATGAGCAGTTCTTC. It specifies CASSYSAGGHLNEQFF.

The table lists this clonotype with many counts. The chain uses TRBV12-3 or TRBV12-4 and TRBJ1-3, with a tentative D call TRBD1 (5 bases). The CDR3 is 15 residues long. V dropped 9 bases and J dropped 0 bases, with 15 bases sitting between them. As DNA, the CDR3 is TGTGCCAGTCGGGACCGAAGCTCCTCTGGAAACACCATATATTTT. Translated: CASRDRSSSGNTIYF.

This rearrangement joins TRBV13 to TRBJ2-3, with 8 positions matching TRBD2. The CDR3 extends over 15 amino acids. In germline, CDR1 is PRHDT, CDR2 FYEKMQ (reference sequence). With 3 bases clipped from V and 2 bases from J, the junction kept 4 bases outside the gene matches. In nucleotides, the CDR3 is TGTGCCAGCAGCTTCTTAGCGGGGTTCACAGATACGCAGTATTTT. Translating it yields CASSFLAGFTDTQYF.

This clonotype has just a few counts. The gene calls are TRBV13 and TRBJ1-1, with D possibly being TRBD1 (5 bases). The germline V gene has CDR1 PRHDT and CDR2 FYEKMQ (reference sequence). The CDR3 extends over 14 amino acids. Trimming pared 3 bases from V and 5 bases from J, leaving 13 bases between. The CDR3 bases are TGTGCCAGCAGCTTGTCTTGGGGGAAAACTGAAGCTTTCTTT. Translating it yields CASSLSWGKTEAFF.

This clonotype was seen ten or more times. The V and J genes are TRBV6-1 and TRBJ1-4, with D unclear. Trimming removed 3 bases from V and 6 bases from J, with 14 bases in between. Germline loops: CDR1 MNHNS, CDR2 SASEGT. The CDR3 contains 15 residues. In nucleotides, the CDR3 is TGTGCCAGCAGTGAGGCAGGAGGGCTGGATGAAAAACTGTTTTTT. Translation gives CASSEAGGLDEKLFF.

As regards this clonotype: A much larger clone differs from this one at a single base, so this may be a read error. No conserved phenylalanine or tryptophan is present at the end of the CDR3, so a read error is the likely explanation. The CDR3, as DNA: TGCGCCAGCAGCTTGGTAGCTAGCGGGGAGGGGGAGCAGTACCTC. It translates to CASSLVASGEGEQYL. The V call is TRBV5-1, the J call TRBJ2-7, with TRBD2 identical over 9 bases. The CDR3 sequence is 15 residues long. V trimming: 0 bases; J trimming: 7 bases; junction bases outside the gene matches: 8. Germline assignment: CDR1 SGHRS and CDR2 YFSETQ.

This clonotype came up many times. This sequence joins TRBV29-1 and TRBJ1-1; D is uncertain. V lost 7 bases and J 1 base, leaving 7 bases between the germline ends. Germline CDR1 reads SQVTM; CDR2 reads ANQGSEA. The CDR3 sequence is 11 residues long. In DNA, the CDR3 is TGCAGCGCGGATCAGAACACTGAAGCTTTCTTT. It translates to CSADQNTEAFF.

This clonotype showed up many times. The chain links TRBV12-3 or TRBV12-4 to TRBJ1-5; D may be TRBD1 (6 bases). The CDR3 spans 14 residues. Trimming left V 3 bases short and J 4 bases short, with 10 bases between. The CDR3 loop is CASSFIGGNQPQHF. The CDR3 bases are TGTGCCAGCAGTTTCATAGGGGGTAATCAGCCCCAGCATTTT.

In this sample, this clonotype turned up many times. CDR3 amino acids: CASSLVDSYEQFF. CDR3 nucleotides: TGTGCCAGCAGCTTGGTGGACAGCTATGAGCAGTTCTTC. The gene calls are TRBV5-6 and TRBJ2-1; D possibly corresponds to TRBD1 (6 bases). CDR3 length: 13 amino acids. V lost 0 bases and J lost 8, with 9 bases in between. CDR1 and CDR2 (germline): SGHDT, YYEEEE.

The gene calls are TRBV11-2 and TRBJ2-7, with 8 bases lining up with TRBD2. V dropped 1 base and J dropped 7; count of bases not matched to a gene: 9. Looked up from germline, CDR1 is SGHAT and CDR2 is FQNNGV. The CDR3 consists of 15 residues. CDR3: CASSLVAGGDREQYF. For the CDR3, the DNA is TGTGCCAGCAGCTTAGTGGCGGGAGGAGATCGGGAGCAGTACTTC.

The gene calls are TRBV12-3 or TRBV12-4 and TRBJ2-7, with 7 bases identical to TRBD2. The ends lost 6 bases at V and 1 base at J; junction bases unmatched: 9. The CDR3 covers 15 residues. The CDR3 sequence: CASRSSGANSYEQYF. The CDR3 region has the DNA TGTGCCAGCAGATCTAGCGGAGCGAATTCCTACGAGCAGTACTTC.

This clonotype was found many times. The chain couples TRBV7-9 to TRBJ1-2; D perhaps matches TRBD1 (6 bases). Germline assignment: CDR1 SEHNR and CDR2 FQNEAQ (reference sequence). V lost 11 bases and J 8 bases, leaving 18 bases between the germline ends. The CDR3 totals 12 residues. DNA for the CDR3: TGTGCCGCCACGGAGGGGGTTAGCGGCTACACCTTC. It specifies CAATEGVSGYTF.

Concerning this clonotype itself: A much larger clone is a single base away; this may be a read error. The rearrangement uses TRBV7-9 and TRBJ1-4, with D unresolved. The germline V gene encodes CDR1 SEHNR and CDR2 FQNEAQ (reference sequence). The V and J ends lost 8 bases and 7 bases respectively, with 11 bases between them. This CDR3 has 12 amino acids. This CDR3 reads CASRPQPEKLFF. The CDR3 DNA reads TGTGCCAGCCGCCCTCAGCCTGAAAAACTGTTTTTT.

Worth noting for this clonotype: One base away lies a much larger clone, so this may be a sequencing read error. This CDR3 fails to terminate in the conserved phenylalanine or tryptophan, so it likely reflects a read error. The rearrangement uses TRBV27 and TRBJ1-1, with a tentative D call TRBD1 (6 bases). The CDR3 runs 14 residues. The germline V gene has CDR1 MNHEY and CDR2 SMNVEV (reference sequence). V lost 3 bases and J lost 5, with 13 bases in between. The CDR3 reads CASSLGGLETEAFL. DNA for the CDR3: TGTGCCAGCAGTTTGGGGGGGCTTGAAACTGAAGCTTTCCTT.

For this clonotype: The junction does not match germline at one end; this may be a read error. The rearrangement joins TRBV7-9 to TRBJ2-7, with a possible D match to TRBD2 (6 bases). Germline V lookup: CDR1 SEHNR, CDR2 FQNEAQ (reference sequence). CDR3 length: 14 amino acids. The CDR3 loop reads CASSRETALYGQYF. The CDR3 coding sequence is TGTGCCAGCAGCCGGGAGACAGCCCTCTACGGGCAGTACTTC.

This clonotype was seen repeatedly, ten times or more. V usage is TRBV4-3 and J usage is TRBJ1-5; D is unresolved. The CDR3 loop spans 15 amino acids. Germline V gene lookup returns CDR1 LGHNA and CDR2 YSLEER. The germline V and J ends were trimmed by 0 bases and 3 bases, with 9 bases remaining between them. The CDR3 coding sequence is TGCGCCAGCAGCCAAGATCGAGGGAACAATCAGCCCCAGCATTTT. Protein: CASSQDRGNNQPQHF.

To note about this clonotype: This clone may be a read error of a much larger clone one base away. The chain links TRBV5-1 to TRBJ2-7; D is perhaps TRBD1 (6 bases). The CDR3 is 14 residues long. Germline CDR1 and CDR2: SGHRS and YFSETQ. CDR3 in DNA: TGCGCCGGCAGCTTTTTCGCCCCAGGGGACGAGCAGTACTTC. This encodes CAGSFFAPGDEQYF.

This clonotype appeared a few times. This chain uses TRBV3-1 with TRBJ2-7; D perhaps matches TRBD2 (6 bases). The CDR3 runs to 14 residues. Germline assignment: CDR1 LGHDT and CDR2 YNNKEL (reference sequence). Trimming shortened V by 8 bases and J by 3 bases, and 17 bases separated the two germline ends. The CDR3 loop reads CASYYGRGDYEQYF. Written as DNA, the CDR3 is TGTGCCAGCTACTATGGACGCGGGGACTACGAGCAGTACTTC.

This clonotype was recorded many times. The rearrangement joins TRBV15 to TRBJ2-7, with 10 bases lining up with TRBD2. Germline loops: CDR1 LNHNV, CDR2 YYDKDF (reference sequence). V gave up 5 bases and J gave up 3 bases; unmatched junction bases: 4. CDR3 length equals 14 residues. The CDR3 is CATSGLAEVYEQYF. CDR3 DNA: TGTGCCACCAGCGGACTAGCGGAGGTCTACGAGCAGTACTTC. Using reference TRBV15 and TRBJ2-7 for the parts outside the CDR3, the full variable domain is DAMVIQNPRYQVTQFGKPVTLSCSQTLNHNVMYWYQQKSSQAPKLLFHYYDKDFNNEADTPDNFQSRRPNTSFCFLDIRSPGLGDTAMYLCATSGLAEVYEQYFGPGTRLTVT.

Points on this clonotype: Compared with germline, one end of the junction differs, possibly owing to a read error. The V and J genes are TRBV20-1 and TRBJ2-7, with 12 bases matching TRBD1. The length of the CDR3 is 12 residues. Germline V gene data show CDR1 as DFQATT and CDR2 as SNEGSKA (reference sequence). Here the CDR3 DNA reads TGCAGTGCCGGGACAGGGGGCTACGAGCAGTGCTTC. Translation gives CSAGTGGYEQCF.

The rearrangement links TRBV18 to TRBJ2-3, with a weak D call TRBD2 (6 bases). Germline CDR1 is KGHSH and CDR2 is LQKENI. With 3 bases removed from V and 2 bases from J, the gap between germline ends came to 15 bases. The CDR3 consists of 16 residues. CDR3 in amino acids: CASSPITGTDTDTQYF. The CDR3 DNA is TGTGCCAGCTCACCTATAACCGGGACTGACACAGATACGCAGTATTTT.

The chain combines TRBV12-3 or TRBV12-4 with TRBJ1-1; no definite D call. The V and J ends lost 8 bases and 4 bases respectively, with 14 bases between them. The CDR3 is made up of 13 amino acids. DNA for the CDR3: TGTGCCAGCTCGCAGTTAGGGAGCACTGAAGCTTTCTTT. It encodes CASSQLGSTEAFF.

This clonotype has a count of ten or more. This chain joins TRBV5-6 and TRBJ2-7; TRBD2 agrees at 9 bases. J gave up 3 bases and V 0 bases, and 4 bases lay outside the gene matches. This CDR3 is built from 15 residues. Germline CDR1 is SGHDT and CDR2 is YYEEEE. The CDR3 here is CASSLAASGVYEQYF. DNA of the CDR3: TGTGCCAGCAGCTTGGCTGCTAGCGGGGTCTACGAGCAGTACTTC.

This clonotype was seen at least ten times. The chain joins TRBV5-1 to TRBJ2-3, with D hard to call. Germline CDR1 SGHRS, CDR2 YFSETQ. V was cut by 4 bases and J by 2 bases, with 11 bases left in between. The CDR3 has 14 amino acids. The CDR3 coding sequence is TGCGCCAGCAGCGAAACTACCTTCACAGATACGCAGTATTTT. It yields the protein CASSETTFTDTQYF.